This T cell receptor beta chain came from a study of blood T cell repertoires in COVID-19. For the study at large: The United States, Italy and Spain supplied acute and convalescent COVID-19 samples.

After removal of 8 bases from V and 5 bases from J, the junction contained 12 bases not matched to a gene. Germline V CDR1 and CDR2: MDHEN, SYDVKM. The CDR3 consists of 15 residues. Study processing details: Cell counts per sample came from amplifying reference gene primers. Using immunoSEQ multiplex PCR, the repertoire was profiled, and TCRdb retains in-frame clones only, with some absent. V, J and clone size derive from that table, while D and trimming were established from the DNA sequence. Of about 20,000 clones listed, 79% are singletons. The sequencing input was peripheral blood. This clonotype was obtained from a man aged 80 or over with acute or convalescent COVID-19. The chain links TRBV28 to TRBJ1-5, with 7 bases identical to TRBD1. The CDR3 nucleotides read TGTGCCAGCTGCATCGATCGAGACAGGGATCAGCCCCAGCATTTT. Translating it yields CASCIDRDRDQPQHF.